Reported below is one T cell receptor beta chain. Per the germline V gene, CDR1 is MNHEY and CDR2 is SMNVEV (reference sequence). This CDR3 comprises 15 residues. V was cut by 3 bases and J by 0 bases, with 11 bases left in between. The repertoire was sequenced with immunoSEQ multiplex PCR; TCRdb's copy has only in-frame clones and lacks some. The sample records approximately 73,000 clones, about 88% being singletons. The data were taken from a study of OX40 agonist ivuxolimab in advanced cancers. Overall study: Patients were treated with intravenous ivuxolimab, dosed at 0.01 to 10 mg/kg and infused every 2 weeks. In three patients, partial responses were observed, one with hepatocellular carcinoma and two with cutaneous melanoma. At roughly 80% male, the cohort had a mean age of about 60 years, ranging from roughly 20 to 90.

Patients with a history of autoimmune disease or on systemic immunosuppression were excluded. The sequencing used CD4+ or CD8+ T cells sorted from blood, collected in a trial of the OX40 agonist ivuxolimab. This receptor was obtained from an adult with an advanced solid tumor such as melanoma, head and neck, liver or kidney cancer. The chain has TRBV27 and TRBJ1-1; D not resolved. In DNA form, the CDR3 reads TGTGCCAGCAGTTTTCGGACGGGATTGAACACTGAAGCTTTCTTT. Translating it yields CASSFRTGLNTEAFF.